Shown below are 15 T cell receptor beta chains from a single sample sequenced in a study of T cell responses to AZD1222 COVID-19 vaccine. Sequencing was performed with immunoSEQ multiplex PCR; in TCRdb, only in-frame clones are kept and a portion is missing. The table records more than 70,000 clones, about 91% of them present only once. The source was peripheral blood, collected 28 days after the second AZD1222 dose. The receptors originated from an adult who received the AZD1222 COVID-19 vaccine.

The chain has TRBV7-2 and TRBJ1-1; D unresolved. The CDR3 runs to 15 residues. The V end lost 0 bases, the J end lost 0 bases, and 8 bases lay between the germline ends. From germline, CDR1 is SGHTA and CDR2 FQGNSA. The CDR3 loop reads CASSLAIGMNTEAFF. In DNA, the CDR3 is TGTGCCAGCAGCTTAGCAATCGGAATGAACACTGAAGCTTTCTTT.

This clone was recorded only once. This chain joins TRBV7-3 and TRBJ2-7; 9 positions match TRBD1. V dropped 5 bases and J dropped 2; count of bases not matched to a gene: 7. The V gene's germline CDR1 is SGHTA and CDR2 FQGTGA. This CDR3 is built from 15 residues. The DNA of the CDR3 is TGTGCCAGCAGCCCCGGACAGGGGAACACCTACGAGCAGTACTTC. This gives the protein CASSPGQGNTYEQYF.

The chain joins TRBV5-1 to TRBJ2-5, with 7 nucleotides matching TRBD2. V was clipped by 4 bases and J by 4 bases; unmatched bases: 13. The CDR3 sequence is 16 residues long. Germline lookup yields CDR1 SGHRS and CDR2 YFSETQ. The CDR3 nucleotides read TGCGCCAGCAGCCACTCGTCGGGCGGGAGTGGAGAGACCCAGTACTTC. Translating it yields CASSHSSGGSGETQYF.

The CDR3 nucleotides are TGTGCCAGCAGCCAAGATTTAGGACTAGCGGGAACCTCCTACGAGCAGTACTTC. This sequence encodes CASSQDLGLAGTSYEQYF. V gene TRBV4-2 combines with J gene TRBJ2-7; the match to TRBD2 covers 12 bases. The CDR3 consists of 18 residues. With V trimmed by 0 bases and J by 0 bases, 6 bases remained unmatched. The germline V gene has CDR1 LGHNA and CDR2 YNFKEQ.

J is TRBJ1-4 and V is TRBV11-2; no clear D. V was clipped by 1 base and J by 8 bases, with 23 bases between them. CDR3 length: 18 residues. Per the germline V gene, CDR1 is SGHAT and CDR2 is FQNNGV. In DNA, the CDR3 is TGTGCCAGCAGCTTAGGAATCGGAATGCGGGGAAAATGGGAAAAACTGTTTTTT. It codes for CASSLGIGMRGKWEKLFF. Supplemented by reference TRBV11-2 and TRBJ1-4, the full variable domain reads EAGVAQSPRYKIIEKRQSVAFWCNPISGHATLYWYQQILGQGPKLLIQFQNNGVVDDSQLPKDRFSAERLKGVDSTLKIQPAKLEDSAVYLCASSLGIGMRGKWEKLFFGSGTQLSVL.

This chain connects TRBV11-1 to TRBJ1-6; possibly TRBD1 for D (6 bases). The germline V gene encodes CDR1 SGHAT and CDR2 FQDESV (reference sequence). The CDR3 sequence is 14 residues long. The ends were cut back, 3 bases at V and 7 bases at J, with 10 bases in the middle. CDR3 residues: CASSFGRGNSPLHF. CDR3 coding DNA: TGTGCCAGCAGCTTTGGCAGGGGCAATTCACCCCTCCACTTT.

The rearrangement links TRBV9 to TRBJ1-1; unclear D gene. The CDR3 covers 14 residues. V gave up 4 bases and J gave up 1 base, with 11 bases separating them. CDR1 is SGDLS and CDR2 is YYNGEE in the germline V gene. The CDR3 loop reads CASSPSLQNTEAFF. CDR3 sequence (DNA): TGTGCCAGCAGCCCCAGCCTGCAGAACACTGAAGCTTTCTTT.

V usage is TRBV5-1 and J usage is TRBJ1-2; D is ambiguous. Germline CDR1 is SGHRS and CDR2 is YFSETQ. Trimming removed 0 bases from V and 4 bases from J, with 10 bases in between. The CDR3 loop spans 14 amino acids. CDR3 sequence: CASSLGAGGYGYTF. CDR3 DNA sequence: TGCGCCAGCAGCTTGGGGGCTGGAGGCTATGGCTACACCTTC.

This chain links TRBV28 with TRBJ1-2, with D possibly matching TRBD1 (5 bases). CDR1 is MDHEN and CDR2 is SYDVKM in the germline V gene. There are 11 residues in the CDR3. V lost 10 bases, J lost 7 bases, and 13 bases lay in between. The CDR3 DNA reads TGTGCCACCCTGGGGGGGTCTGGCTACACCTTC. Protein sequence: CATLGGSGYTF.

V and J are TRBV28 and TRBJ1-1, with 7 bases aligning to TRBD1. Trimming removed 7 bases from V and 11 bases from J; junction bases left unmatched: 19. Germline V lookup: CDR1 MDHEN, CDR2 SYDVKM. This CDR3 contains 15 residues. The DNA for the CDR3 is TGTGCCAGCACCATCAACAGGGGTGGGTCAGAATCGGCTTTCTTT. Protein product: CASTINRGGSESAFF.

The rearrangement joins TRBV15 to TRBJ2-5; D remains ambiguous. Trimming cost V 0 bases and J 5 bases, with 13 bases left between them. CDR1 and CDR2 (germline): LNHNV, YYDKDF (reference sequence). CDR3 length equals 15 residues. The CDR3 bases are TGTGCCACCAGCAGAGATCCCCGGACCGGGGAGACCCAGTACTTC. Its translation: CATSRDPRTGETQYF.

The chain is built from TRBV11-1 and TRBJ2-1; 9 bases fit TRBD1. This CDR3 spans 16 amino acids. Germline loops: CDR1 SGHAT, CDR2 FQDESV (reference sequence). The trim removed 3 bases at V and 3 bases at J, leaving 6 bases unmatched. The CDR3 DNA reads TGTGCCAGCAGCTTGGGGGGACAGGGAAACTACAATGAGCAGTTCTTC. Residues: CASSLGGQGNYNEQFF.

V gene TRBV3-1 (or the pseudogene TRBV3-2) combines with J gene TRBJ2-3; 11 nucleotides align to TRBD1. The CDR3 extends over 16 amino acids. CDR1 is LGHDT, CDR2 YNNKEL, per germline (reference sequence). V lost 4 bases to trimming and J lost 4 bases; unmatched junction nucleotides: 7. The CDR3 is CASSRTGTGGADTQYF. The CDR3 nucleotides read TGTGCCAGCAGCCGGACCGGGACAGGGGGGGCAGATACGCAGTATTTT.

This chain links TRBV7-9 with TRBJ2-7, with D maybe TRBD1 (6 bases). V lost 1 base and J lost 2, with 9 bases in between. Germline V gives CDR1 SEHNR, CDR2 FQNEAQ (reference sequence). The CDR3 length is 14 residues. CDR3 residues: CASSLVGQTYEQYF. The CDR3 coding sequence is TGTGCCAGCAGCTTAGTAGGACAGACCTACGAGCAGTACTTC.

The CDR3 region is CASSTVGDTQYF. DNA of the CDR3: TGTGCCAGCAGTACGGTCGGAGATACGCAGTATTTT. The genes are TRBV28 and TRBJ2-3; D call uncertain. This CDR3 is built from 12 residues. The V and J ends lost 5 bases and 5 bases respectively, with 8 bases between them. Germline CDR1 and CDR2: MDHEN and SYDVKM. Supplemented by reference TRBV28 and TRBJ2-3, the full variable domain reads DVKVTQSSRYLVKRTGEKVFLECVQDMDHENMFWYRQDPGLGLRLIYFSYDVKMKEKGDIPEGYSVSREKKERFSLILESASTNQTSMYLCASSTVGDTQYFGPGTRLTVL.